This TCR beta chain was sequenced in a study of T cell changes during pregnancy in multiple sclerosis. Repertoires were generated with immunoSEQ multiplex PCR, while TCRdb's copy carries only in-frame clones and drops some. The table lists over 50,000 clones, about nine tenths of them singletons. The clonotype was recovered from a female donor in good health, enrolled as a control in a pregnancy study. The sequenced sample was peripheral blood, obtained in the first trimester of pregnancy.

The CDR3: CASSTLAGAYNEQFF. In nucleotides, the CDR3 is TGTGCCAGCAGCACACTAGCGGGTGCCTACAATGAGCAGTTCTTC. This chain connects TRBV28 to TRBJ2-1, with 9 bases aligning to TRBD2. The V gene's germline CDR1 is MDHEN and CDR2 SYDVKM. This CDR3 contains 15 residues. Trimming took 6 bases from V and 2 from J; bases not matched to a gene: 5.